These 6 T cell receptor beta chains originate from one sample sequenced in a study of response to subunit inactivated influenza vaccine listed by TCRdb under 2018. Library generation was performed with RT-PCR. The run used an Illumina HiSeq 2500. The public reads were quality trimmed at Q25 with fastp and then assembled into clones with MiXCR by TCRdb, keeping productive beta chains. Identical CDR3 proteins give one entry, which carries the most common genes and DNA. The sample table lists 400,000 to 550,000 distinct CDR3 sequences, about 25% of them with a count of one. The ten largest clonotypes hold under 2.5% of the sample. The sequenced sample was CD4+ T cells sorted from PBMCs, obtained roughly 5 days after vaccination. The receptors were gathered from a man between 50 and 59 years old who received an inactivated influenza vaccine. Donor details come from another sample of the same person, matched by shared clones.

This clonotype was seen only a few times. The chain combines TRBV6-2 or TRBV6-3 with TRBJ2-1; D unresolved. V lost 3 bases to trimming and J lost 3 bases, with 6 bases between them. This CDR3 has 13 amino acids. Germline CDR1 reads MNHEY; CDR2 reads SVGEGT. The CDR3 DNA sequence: TGTGCCAGCAGTTATAATGTCTACAATGAGCAGTTCTTC. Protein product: CASSYNVYNEQFF.

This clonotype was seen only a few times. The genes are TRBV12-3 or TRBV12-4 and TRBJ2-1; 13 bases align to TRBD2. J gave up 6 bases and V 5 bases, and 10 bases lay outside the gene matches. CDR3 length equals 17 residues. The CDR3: CASSRGGTSGMGNEQFF. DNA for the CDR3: TGTGCCAGCAGTCGGGGGGGGACTAGCGGGATGGGCAATGAGCAGTTCTTC.

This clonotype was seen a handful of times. The CDR3 nucleotides read TGCGCCAGCAGCTTGGGATATCGCTACGAGCAGTACTTC. This encodes CASSLGYRYEQYF. V is TRBV5-1 and J is TRBJ2-7; D ambiguous. The ends were cut back, 0 bases at V and 3 bases at J, with 7 bases in the middle. The CDR3 has 13 amino acids. The germline gives CDR1 SGHRS, CDR2 YFSETQ.

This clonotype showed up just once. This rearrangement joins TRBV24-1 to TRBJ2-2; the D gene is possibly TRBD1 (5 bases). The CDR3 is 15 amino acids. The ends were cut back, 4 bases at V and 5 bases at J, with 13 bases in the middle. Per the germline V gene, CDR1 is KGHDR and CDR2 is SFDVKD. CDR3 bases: TGTGCCACCAGTGACTGGACACGACCGACCGGGGAGCTGTTTTTT. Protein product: CATSDWTRPTGELFF.

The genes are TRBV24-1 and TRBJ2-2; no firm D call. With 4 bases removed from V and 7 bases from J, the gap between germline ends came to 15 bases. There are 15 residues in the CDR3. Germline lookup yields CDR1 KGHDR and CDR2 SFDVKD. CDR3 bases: TGTGCCACCAGTGAAAATGACAAGTGGAGCGGGGAGCTGTTTTTT. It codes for CATSENDKWSGELFF.

The CDR3, as DNA: TGTGCCAGCAGCTTGAGACTAGCGGGGGGCAGGGAGCAGTTCTTC. Translation gives CASSLRLAGGREQFF. V usage is TRBV7-8 and J usage is TRBJ2-1, with TRBD2 matching 13 bases. CDR1 and CDR2 (germline): SGHVS, FQNEAQ. This CDR3 has 15 amino acids. Trimming at V came to 3 bases and at J to 10 bases, leaving 6 bases not matched to a gene.